This paragraph reports one TCR beta chain. Its specificity is not known. Germline V gives CDR1 SGHRS, CDR2 YFSETQ. CDR3 length: 15 residues. With 4 bases clipped from V and 3 bases from J, the junction kept 8 bases outside the gene matches. TCRdb processed the reads anew with MiXCR; each CDR3 protein has one entry. The table has 900,000 to 950,000 distinct CDR3 sequences, approximately 32% seen once. The data belong to a study of T cell repertoires in cytomegalovirus infection. Study-level background: The authors used CMV epitopes that were HLA-C-restricted (recently identified) and HLA-B-restricted (well studied).

The origin of this receptor is a human donor in good health (CMV status not recorded). Some clones in this sample may be carry-over from other donors' samples. This sequence joins TRBV5-1 and TRBJ2-7; 9 bases are a match to TRBD1. Sequenced here: cultured CD8+ T cells from PBMCs, sampled from culture after CMV antigen stimulation. The CDR3 loop is CASSDWTGDSYEQYF. In DNA, the CDR3 is TGCGCCAGCAGCGACTGGACAGGGGATAGCTACGAGCAGTACTTC.